This T cell receptor beta chain was retrieved from a study of OX40 agonist ivuxolimab in advanced cancers. Generated by immunoSEQ multiplex PCR, the TCRdb table keeps only in-frame clones and is missing some. The sample has approximately 100,000 clones; about 87% are singletons. The CDR3 length is 14 residues. The trim removed 6 bases at V and 5 bases at J, leaving 7 bases unmatched. Germline V gene lookup returns CDR1 SNHLY and CDR2 FYNNEI. J is TRBJ2-3 and V is TRBV2; TRBD2 matches 8 bases. The specimen comprised CD4+ or CD8+ T cells sorted from blood, sampled in a trial of the OX40 agonist ivuxolimab. This TCR came from an adult with an advanced solid tumor such as melanoma, head and neck, liver or kidney cancer. CDR3 bases: TGTGCCAGCAGGCGGGGGGAGGTTGTAGATACGCAGTATTTT. Translated: CASRRGEVVDTQYF. Complete variable domain (other parts from reference TRBV2 and TRBJ2-3): EPEVTQTPSHQVTQMGQEVILRCVPISNHLYFYWYRQILGQKVEFLVSFYNNEISEKSEIFDDQFSVERPDGSNFTLKIRSTKLEDSAMYFCASRRGEVVDTQYFGPGTRLTVL.